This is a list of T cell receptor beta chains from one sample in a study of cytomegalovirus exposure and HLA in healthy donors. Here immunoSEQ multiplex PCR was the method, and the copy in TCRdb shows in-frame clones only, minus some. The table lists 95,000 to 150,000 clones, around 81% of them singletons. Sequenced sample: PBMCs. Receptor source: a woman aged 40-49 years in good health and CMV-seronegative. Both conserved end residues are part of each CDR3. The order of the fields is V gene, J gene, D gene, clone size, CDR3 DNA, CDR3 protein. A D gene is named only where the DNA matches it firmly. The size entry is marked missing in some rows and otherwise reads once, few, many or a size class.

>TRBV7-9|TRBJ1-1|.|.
TGTGCCAGCAGCTCAGACGGGGGTGAAGCTTTCTTT
CASSSDGGEAFF
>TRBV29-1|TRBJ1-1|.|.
TGCAGCGTTGAGGAAGGGTCCCCGGGGGCTGAAGCTTTCTTT
CSVEEGSPGAEAFF
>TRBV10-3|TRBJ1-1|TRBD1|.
TGTGCCATCAGGCGACAGGGTCGGGACACTGAAGCTTTCTTT
CAIRRQGRDTEAFF
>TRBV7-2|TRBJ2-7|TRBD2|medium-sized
TGTGCCAGCAGCTTGGGGCTAGCGGGAGTTAACGAGCAGTACTTC
CASSLGLAGVNEQYF
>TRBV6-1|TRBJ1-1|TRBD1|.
TGTGCCAGCAGTGAGTGGACAGGTGAAGCTTTCTTT
CASSEWTGEAFF
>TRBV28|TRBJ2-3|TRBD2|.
TGTGCCAGCAGTTCCCTGCCACTAGCGGGAGGGCCGCATGGCACAGATACGCAGTATTTT
CASSSLPLAGGPHGTDTQYF
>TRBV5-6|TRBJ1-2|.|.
TGTGCCAGCAGCCCCTCACACCAAATTCGACCTGGGAGTGGCTACACCTTC
CASSPSHQIRPGSGYTF
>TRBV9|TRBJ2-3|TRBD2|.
TGTGCCAGCAGCGCCGGGACTAGAGGAGATACGCAGTATTTT
CASSAGTRGDTQYF
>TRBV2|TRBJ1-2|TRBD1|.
TGTGCCAGCAGTGAACTGGACAGGGGTATCGGCTACACCTTC
CASSELDRGIGYTF
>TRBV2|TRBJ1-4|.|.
TGTGCCAGCAGGGACCCTGGTAGCGGTTGGGAAAAACTGTTTTTT
CASRDPGSGWEKLFF
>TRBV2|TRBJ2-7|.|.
TGTGCCAGCAGTTTCAATCAAGCGGCCTACGAGCAGTACTTC
CASSFNQAAYEQYF
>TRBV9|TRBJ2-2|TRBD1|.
TGTGCCAGCAGCGTACAGACAGGGTTCCACCGGGGAGCTGTTTTT
CASSVQTGFHRGAVF
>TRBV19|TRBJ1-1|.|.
TGTGCCAGTAGCGCAACAGGATTGAACACTGAAGCTTTCTTT
CASSATGLNTEAFF
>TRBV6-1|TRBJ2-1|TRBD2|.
TGTGCCAGCAGTGCGGCTAGCGGGGACTACAATGAGCAGTTCTTC
CASSAASGDYNEQFF
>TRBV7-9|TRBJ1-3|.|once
TGTGCCAGCAGCTTAGCGGGCAGGTTGGGAAACACCATATATTTT
CASSLAGRLGNTIYF
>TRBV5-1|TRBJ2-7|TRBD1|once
TGCGCCAGCAGCCGCGCTGACAGGGGTTACGAGCAGTACTTC
CASSRADRGYEQYF
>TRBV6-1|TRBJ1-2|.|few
TGTGCCAGCAGTAAAGCTGACAGTGGCGGCTACACCTTC
CASSKADSGGYTF
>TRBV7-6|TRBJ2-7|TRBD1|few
TGTGCCAGCAGCCAGGGGACAGGGGGCTACGAGCAGTACTTC
CASSQGTGGYEQYF
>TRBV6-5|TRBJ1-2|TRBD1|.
TGTGCCAGCACTCAAGGACAGGGGGCGAATGGCTACACCTTC
CASTQGQGANGYTF
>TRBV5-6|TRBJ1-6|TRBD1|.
TGTGCCAGCAGGATCAAGACAGGGAAGAATTCACCCCTCCACTTT
CASRIKTGKNSPLHF
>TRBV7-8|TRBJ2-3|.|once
TGTGCCAGCAGCCCTCGCCCCGGTAGCGGATACACAGATACGCAGTATTTT
CASSPRPGSGYTDTQYF
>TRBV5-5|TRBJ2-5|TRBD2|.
TGTGCCAGCAGCCCCAGGCTAGCGGGGATTGGGGAGACCCAGTACTTC
CASSPRLAGIGETQYF
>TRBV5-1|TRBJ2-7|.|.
TGCGCCAGCAGCTTCGGCGGGATTAAGACCTACGAGCAGTACTTC
CASSFGGIKTYEQYF
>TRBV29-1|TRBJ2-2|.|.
TGCAGCGTTGAAGAAACCGACTCAGACACCGGGGAGCTGTTTTTT
CSVEETDSDTGELFF